This T cell receptor (beta chain) was found in a study of blood T cell repertoires in COVID-19. Study in general: The origin of the acute and convalescent COVID-19 samples was the United States, Italy and Spain.

Here immunoSEQ multiplex PCR was the method, and the copy in TCRdb shows in-frame clones only, minus some. Found here are some 400,000 clones, 75% to 90% of them singletons; the top ten hold 1% to 1.3%. The study drew participants aged about 18 to 89 years from approximately 23 US areas. Germline V CDR1 and CDR2: MGHRA, YSYEKL. J lost 6 bases, V lost 1 base, and 11 bases had no gene match. The CDR3 length is 16 residues. This clone was seen once. Sequencing input: PBMCs or T cells enriched from blood (not recorded which). J is TRBJ2-7 and V is TRBV4-1; 8 bases map to TRBD2. The receptor's source is a young man who had recovered from COVID-19. The CDR3 is CASSQVPGLVLSEQYF. The CDR3 DNA reads as TGCGCCAGCAGCCAAGTACCGGGACTAGTACTAAGCGAGCAGTACTTC.